These 11 T cell receptor beta chains were sequenced from one sample in a study of monozygotic twins with inflammatory bowel disease. TCRdb re-called the 5' RACE reads and shows each CDR3 protein once, DNA omitted. Its listing shows 200,000 to 250,000 distinct CDR3 sequences. Sequencing input: blood. These receptors all stem from a human donor with ulcerative colitis or Crohn's disease, or a healthy co-twin of an affected twin (not recorded which).

CDR3 region: CASSQAPRDQETQYF. The chain employs TRBV23-1 and TRBJ2-5. TRBV23-1 is labeled an ORF, and its function is uncertain. The CDR3 runs 15 residues.

The chain combines TRBV6-1 with TRBJ2-1; the TCRdb call, TRBD2, lacks DNA for checking. The CDR3 extends over 15 amino acids. CDR1 and CDR2 (germline): MNHNS, SASEGT. This chain's CDR3 is CASTFMTTAYNEQFF.

The chain links TRBV5-1 to TRBJ1-2; TCRdb's D call of TRBD1 is untestable without DNA. The CDR3 spans 15 residues. CDR1 and CDR2 from the germline V gene are SGHRS and YFSETQ. This CDR3 is CASSLEARGLYGYTF.

This chain links TRBV12-3 or TRBV12-4 with TRBJ1-5. This CDR3 region has 12 residues. CDR3 loop: CASSFGEQPQHF.

The V gene is TRBV3-1, the J gene TRBJ1-5; TCRdb selects TRBD1, and the lack of DNA leaves this call unchecked. Germline values: CDR1 LGHDT, CDR2 YNNKEL (reference sequence). The CDR3 sequence is 16 residues long. The CDR3 sequence is CASSQSGTGYNQPQHF.

The chain employs TRBV5-6 and TRBJ2-3. The V gene's germline CDR1 is SGHDT and CDR2 YYEEEE. The CDR3 sequence is 14 residues long. The CDR3 region is CASSPQRITDTQYF.

This rearrangement joins TRBV7-2 to TRBJ2-7. Looked up from germline, CDR1 is SGHTA and CDR2 is FQGNSA. The CDR3 is 14 residues long. CDR3 residues: CASSLATDTYEQYF.

The chain has TRBV7-3 and TRBJ2-1; TCRdb's D gene call, TRBD2, goes unchecked for lack of DNA. This CDR3 has 15 amino acids. CDR1 and CDR2 (germline): SGHTA, FQGTGA. The chain's CDR3 is CASSQAGGSGNEQFF.

The rearrangement joins TRBV5-1 to TRBJ2-5; the TRBD1 assignment by TCRdb is unverifiable without DNA. The germline V gene encodes CDR1 SGHRS and CDR2 YFSETQ. The CDR3 is made up of 15 amino acids. This CDR3 is CASSLVQGAGETQYF.

CDR3 sequence reads: CASSSQTSSQTQYF. The chain employs TRBV5-1 and TRBJ2-5; TCRdb selects TRBD2, and the lack of DNA leaves this call unchecked. Germline V gives CDR1 SGHRS, CDR2 YFSETQ. CDR3 length: 14 residues. Full variable domain (missing parts from reference TRBV5-1 and TRBJ2-5): KAGVTQTPRYLIKTRGQQVTLSCSPISGHRSVSWYQQTPGQGLQFLFEYFSETQRNKGNFPGRFSGRQFSNSRSEMNVSTLELGDSALYLCASSSQTSSQTQYFGPGTRLLVL.

The gene calls are TRBV24-1 and TRBJ2-1; TCRdb calls TRBD1, which cannot be checked without DNA. Germline values: CDR1 KGHDR, CDR2 SFDVKD. The CDR3 sequence is 16 residues long. The CDR3 here is CATSPGGTGEYNEQFF.